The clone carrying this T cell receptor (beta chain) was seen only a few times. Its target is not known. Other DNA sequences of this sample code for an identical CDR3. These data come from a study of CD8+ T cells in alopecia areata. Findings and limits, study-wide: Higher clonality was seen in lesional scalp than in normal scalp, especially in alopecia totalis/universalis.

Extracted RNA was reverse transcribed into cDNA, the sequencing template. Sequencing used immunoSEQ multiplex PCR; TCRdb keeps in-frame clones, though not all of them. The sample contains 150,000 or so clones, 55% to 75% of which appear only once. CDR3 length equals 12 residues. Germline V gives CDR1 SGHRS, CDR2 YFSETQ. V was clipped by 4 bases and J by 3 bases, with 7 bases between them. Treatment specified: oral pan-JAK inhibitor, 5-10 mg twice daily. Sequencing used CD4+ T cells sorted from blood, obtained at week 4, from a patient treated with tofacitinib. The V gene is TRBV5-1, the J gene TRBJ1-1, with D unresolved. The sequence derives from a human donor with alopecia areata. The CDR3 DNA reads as TGCGCCAGCAGCACCGGATACACTGAAGCTTTCTTT. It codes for CASSTGYTEAFF.